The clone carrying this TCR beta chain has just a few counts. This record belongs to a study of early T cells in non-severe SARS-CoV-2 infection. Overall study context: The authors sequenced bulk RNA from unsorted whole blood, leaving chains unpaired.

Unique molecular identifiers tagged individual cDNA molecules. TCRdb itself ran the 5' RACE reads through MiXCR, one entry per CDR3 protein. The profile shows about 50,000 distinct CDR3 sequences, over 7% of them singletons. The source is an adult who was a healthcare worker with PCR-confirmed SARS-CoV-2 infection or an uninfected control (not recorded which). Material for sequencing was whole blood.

Written as DNA, the CDR3 is TGTGCCAGCAGCCCGGGGGCCCCGGGGTATGCTTTCTTT. Amino acid sequence: CASSPGAPGYAFF. The rearrangement uses TRBV6-5 and TRBJ1-1; a weak D match, TRBD1 (6 bases). This CDR3 has 13 residues. Germline CDR1 reads MNHEY; CDR2 reads SVGAGI. Trimming took off 6 bases at V and 11 bases at J, with 19 bases between the two ends.